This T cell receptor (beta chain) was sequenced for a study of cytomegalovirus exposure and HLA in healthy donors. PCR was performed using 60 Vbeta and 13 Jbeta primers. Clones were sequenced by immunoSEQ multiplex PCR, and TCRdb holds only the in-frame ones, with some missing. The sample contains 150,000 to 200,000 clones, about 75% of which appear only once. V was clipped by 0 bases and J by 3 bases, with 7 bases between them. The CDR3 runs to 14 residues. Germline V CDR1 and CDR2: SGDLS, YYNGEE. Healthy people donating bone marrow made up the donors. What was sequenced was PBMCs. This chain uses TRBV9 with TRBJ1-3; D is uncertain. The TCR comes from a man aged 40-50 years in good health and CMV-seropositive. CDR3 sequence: CASSVGEFGNTIYF. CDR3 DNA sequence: TGTGCCAGCAGCGTAGGAGAATTTGGAAACACCATATATTTT.